The entry below describes one TCR beta chain. Antigen specificity is unknown. This sample is part of a study of vaccination and CD4 T cells after COVID-19. For the study at large: From HCoV-229E, HCoV-OC43, HCoV-NL63 and SARS-CoV-2, overlapping spike peptides were used to stimulate the cells.

As for treatment: roughly ten-day PBMC culture with coronavirus spike peptide pools or control peptides (ViraFEST assay). V lost 5 bases and J 8 bases, leaving 13 bases between the germline ends. This CDR3 is 13 amino acids long. The germline V gene encodes CDR1 SGHTA and CDR2 FQGNSA. Cultured CD4+ T-cell DNA underwent Oncomine TCR Beta short-read sequencing. MiXCR, run by TCRdb on the PCR reads, gives a single entry per CDR3 protein. The sample records over 15,000 distinct CDR3 sequences, approximately 72% being singletons. The chain employs TRBV7-2 and TRBJ2-1, with D perhaps TRBD1 (6 bases). This receptor was obtained from a human donor who received a COVID-19 vaccine. The material was CD4+ T cells from blood, cultured in vitro, obtained after SARS-CoV-2 vaccination. In DNA, the CDR3 is TGTGCCAGCAGCCCATTGTGGGGGCATGAGCAGTTCTTC. Its protein product is CASSPLWGHEQFF.